Shown below are 31 T cell receptor beta chains from a single sample sequenced in a study of T cell responses to AZD1222 COVID-19 vaccine. Generated by immunoSEQ multiplex PCR, the TCRdb table keeps only in-frame clones and is missing some. The sample contains fewer than 80,000 clones, about four fifths of which appear only once. The input for sequencing was peripheral blood, taken on day 0 of MenACWY control vaccination. Every receptor here comes from an adult in good health.

The genes are TRBV7-8 and TRBJ1-6, with 7 bases identical to TRBD1. The CDR3 is made up of 16 amino acids. The germline V gene has CDR1 SGHVS and CDR2 FQNEAQ. V shed 0 bases, J shed 6 bases, and the junction held 5 bases outside the gene matches. CDR3 in amino acids: CASSLALAGGNSPLHF. In nucleotides, the CDR3 is TGTGCCAGCAGCTTAGCACTGGCAGGGGGTAATTCACCCCTCCACTTT.

The chain couples TRBV6-5 to TRBJ2-2; D may match TRBD1 or TRBD2 (6 bases each). CDR1 is MNHEY and CDR2 is SVGAGI in the germline V gene. The CDR3 sequence is 12 residues long. Trimming shortened V by 7 bases and J by 8 bases, and 11 bases separated the two germline ends. DNA of the CDR3: TGTGCCAGCAAGAGGGGGGAAGGGGAGCTGTTTTTT. It is translated as CASKRGEGELFF.

V and J are TRBV12-3 or TRBV12-4 and TRBJ1-5; D gene ambiguous. The V and J ends lost 7 bases and 4 bases respectively, with 8 bases between them. The CDR3 loop spans 12 amino acids. The CDR3 here is CASTWENQPQHF. CDR3 nucleotides: TGTGCCAGCACGTGGGAAAATCAGCCCCAGCATTTT.

The chain employs TRBV19 and TRBJ1-1; TRBD1 is a possible D gene (5 bases). Germline CDR1 reads LNHDA; CDR2 reads SQIVND (reference sequence). The CDR3 sequence is 12 residues long. The V and J ends lost 2 bases and 10 bases respectively, with 11 bases between them. This CDR3 reads CASSINAGRAFF. Here the CDR3 DNA reads TGTGCCAGTAGTATAAATGCGGGGCGAGCTTTCTTT.

This chain links TRBV28 with TRBJ1-2, with TRBD1 identical over 10 bases. V was clipped by 7 bases and J by 4 bases; unmatched bases: 12. Germline CDR1 is MDHEN and CDR2 is SYDVKM. The CDR3 totals 16 residues. CDR3 DNA sequence: TGTGCCAGCACCAAGACAGGGGGCGCGGGAGTCTATGGCTACACCTTC. Its translation: CASTKTGGAGVYGYTF.

This clone turned up a few times. J is TRBJ1-1 and V is TRBV27, with D possibly being TRBD1 (6 bases). Trimming removed 2 bases at V and 0 bases at J, with 13 bases between. From germline, CDR1 is MNHEY and CDR2 SMNVEV (reference sequence). The CDR3 totals 16 residues. CDR3: CASSLRYRAVNTEAFF. The CDR3 DNA follows: TGTGCCAGCAGTTTACGGTACAGGGCGGTGAACACTGAAGCTTTCTTT.

The chain couples TRBV5-1 to TRBJ2-3, with 7 positions matching TRBD1. Germline loops: CDR1 SGHRS, CDR2 YFSETQ. Trimming took 2 bases from V and 6 from J; bases not matched to a gene: 12. This CDR3 spans 16 amino acids. In DNA form, the CDR3 reads TGCGCCAGCAGCTTTACCCCCTCCCGACAGGGCGATACGCAGTATTTT. Protein: CASSFTPSRQGDTQYF.

The chain employs TRBV30 and TRBJ1-4; the D gene is possibly TRBD1 (6 bases). CDR1 is GTSNPN and CDR2 is SVGIG in the germline V gene (reference sequence). With 2 bases removed from V and 1 base from J, the gap between germline ends came to 8 bases. The CDR3 is 14 residues long. This CDR3 reads CAWSKGGTNEKLFF. CDR3 DNA sequence: TGTGCCTGGAGTAAGGGGGGAACTAATGAAAAACTGTTTTTT.

The chain uses TRBV6-1 and TRBJ2-5, with D maybe TRBD1 (6 bases). The V gene's germline CDR1 is MNHNS and CDR2 SASEGT. The germline V and J ends were trimmed by 4 bases and 1 base, with 16 bases remaining between them. The CDR3 has 16 residues. The CDR3 is CASSALAGVVQETQYF. The CDR3 nucleotides are TGTGCCAGCAGTGCCCTAGCAGGGGTTGTCCAAGAGACCCAGTACTTC.

Only one count was recorded for this clone. The V call is TRBV5-1, the J call TRBJ1-2; D gene uncertain. Between the trimmed V and J ends, which lost 0 bases and 5 bases, there was a span of 14 bases. Germline V gene sequence: CDR1 SGHRS, CDR2 YFSETQ. The CDR3 spans 15 residues. The CDR3 here is CASSLGSDGIYGYTF. DNA of the CDR3: TGCGCCAGCAGCTTGGGGTCGGATGGTATATATGGCTACACCTTC.

The chain combines TRBV6-5 with TRBJ1-3; no firm D call. The length of the CDR3 is 12 residues. Trimming shortened V by 9 bases and J by 2 bases, and 8 bases separated the two germline ends. The germline V gene encodes CDR1 MNHEY and CDR2 SVGAGI. Here the CDR3 reads CASSSAGNTIYF. The CDR3 nucleotides are TGTGCCAGTTCCAGCGCTGGAAACACCATATATTTT.

The rearrangement uses TRBV4-3 and TRBJ1-2; D is undetermined. This CDR3 is 13 amino acids long. With 2 bases removed from V and 3 bases from J, the gap between germline ends came to 7 bases. Germline CDR1 is LGHNA and CDR2 is YSLEER. CDR3 residues: CASSQNLDYGYTF. DNA for the CDR3: TGCGCCAGCAGCCAAAATCTCGACTATGGCTACACCTTC.

This rearrangement joins TRBV29-1 to TRBJ2-7; D might be TRBD1 or TRBD2, each matching 5 bases. V dropped 8 bases and J dropped 0 bases, with 8 bases sitting between them. Per the germline V gene, CDR1 is SQVTM and CDR2 is ANQGSEA. The CDR3 is 11 residues long. CDR3 in DNA: TGCAGCACGGGGCTCTCCTACGAGCAGTACTTC. This codes for CSTGLSYEQYF.

The V gene is TRBV7-9, the J gene TRBJ1-3; D may be TRBD1 (6 bases). The V end lost 4 bases, the J end lost 0 bases, and 13 bases lay between the germline ends. CDR1 SEHNR and CDR2 FQNEAQ come from the germline V gene (reference sequence). This CDR3 is 16 amino acids long. CDR3 sequence (DNA): TGTGCCAGCAGCTCGTATGGGGGGCTCTCTGGAAACACCATATATTTT. Protein sequence: CASSSYGGLSGNTIYF.

The V and J genes are TRBV5-6 and TRBJ1-3, with D unresolved. The CDR3 has 15 amino acids. V lost 0 bases, J lost 3 bases, and 10 bases lay in between. CDR1 SGHDT and CDR2 YYEEEE come from the germline V gene. The CDR3 spells CASSLDTAFGNTIYF. The DNA of the CDR3 is TGTGCCAGCAGCTTGGACACAGCCTTTGGAAACACCATATATTTT.

This clone was counted a few times. The chain recombines TRBV7-2 with TRBJ1-5; possibly TRBD1 for D (5 bases). CDR3 length equals 14 residues. V dropped 5 bases and J dropped 5 bases, with 13 bases sitting between them. In germline, CDR1 is SGHTA, CDR2 FQGNSA. Here the CDR3 DNA reads TGTGCCAGCAGCCGGACAATAGGGGATCAGCCCCAGCATTTT. Translated: CASSRTIGDQPQHF.

V and J are TRBV7-2 and TRBJ2-1; a possible D gene is TRBD2 (5 bases). This CDR3 region has 11 residues. The V end lost 5 bases, the J end lost 8 bases, and 7 bases lay between the germline ends. Germline CDR1 and CDR2: SGHTA and FQGNSA. The DNA of the CDR3 is TGTGCCAGCAGCACCGGGGATGAGCAGTTCTTC. Residues: CASSTGDEQFF.

V and J are TRBV13 and TRBJ1-1, with 9 bases aligning to TRBD1. V trimming: 2 bases; J trimming: 0 bases; junction bases outside the gene matches: 13. The CDR3 is made up of 19 amino acids. Per germline, CDR1 PRHDT and CDR2 FYEKMQ (reference sequence). The CDR3 bases are TGTGCCAGCAGCTTACTACAGGGGGCGTTTGGTAAGATGAACACTGAAGCTTTCTTT. Protein: CASSLLQGAFGKMNTEAFF.

The rearrangement uses TRBV7-2 and TRBJ2-7; tentatively, D is TRBD1 or TRBD2 (7 bases each). Deletions cut 0 bases from V and 2 bases from J, with 11 bases between. CDR1 is SGHTA, CDR2 FQGNSA, per germline. CDR3 size: 15 residues. In nucleotides, the CDR3 is TGTGCCAGCAGCTTAGCCCCAGGGGGGGCCTACGAGCAGTACTTC. It is translated as CASSLAPGGAYEQYF.

This clone was seen a single time. The chain joins TRBV6-5 to TRBJ1-1; D may be TRBD1 (6 bases). CDR3 length: 13 amino acids. V was trimmed by 6 bases and J by 0 bases, leaving 8 bases between them. Germline loops: CDR1 MNHEY, CDR2 SVGAGI. The CDR3 protein is CASRNRVNTEAFF. The DNA for the CDR3 is TGTGCCAGCAGGAACAGGGTGAACACTGAAGCTTTCTTT.

The chain combines TRBV7-2 with TRBJ1-5; D unclear. The CDR3 is made up of 13 amino acids. Germline assignment: CDR1 SGHTA and CDR2 FQGNSA. Trimming cost V 3 bases and J 4 bases, with 7 bases left between them. The CDR3 nucleotides read TGTGCCAGCAGCTTGGCAGAGAATCAGCCCCAGCATTTT. This codes for CASSLAENQPQHF. Drawing the rest from reference TRBV7-2 and TRBJ1-5, the complete variable domain is GAGVSQSPSNKVTEKGKDVELRCDPISGHTALYWYRQSLGQGLEFLIYFQGNSAPDKSGLPSDRFSAERTGGSVSTLTIQRTQQEDSAVYLCASSLAENQPQHFGDGTRLSIL.

The chain uses TRBV4-3 and TRBJ2-1, with a possible D match to TRBD1 (6 bases). The length of the CDR3 is 14 residues. Germline V CDR1 and CDR2: LGHNA, YSLEER. Deletions cut 4 bases from V and 4 bases from J, with 11 bases between. The CDR3 coding sequence is TGCGCCAGCAGCCTTAACAGGGTTTACAATGAGCAGTTCTTC. Amino acid sequence: CASSLNRVYNEQFF.

This clone was recorded once. The CDR3 DNA sequence: TGTGCCAGCGCCCCAAGCGGGAAGCACGAGCAGTACTTC. Translated: CASAPSGKHEQYF. This rearrangement joins TRBV3-1 (or the pseudogene TRBV3-2) to TRBJ2-7; 7 bases match TRBD2. The CDR3 is 13 residues long. Germline lookup yields CDR1 LGHDT and CDR2 YNNKEL (reference sequence). Losses at the gene ends were 8 bases for V and 5 bases for J; bases not matched to a gene: 9.

The chain links TRBV5-6 to TRBJ2-5; D gene unclear. The V end lost 0 bases, the J end lost 6 bases, and 15 bases lay between the germline ends. Looked up from germline, CDR1 is SGHDT and CDR2 is YYEEEE. This CDR3 spans 15 amino acids. CDR3: CASSLGPNPRQTQYF. The CDR3 nucleotides are TGTGCCAGCAGCTTGGGGCCAAACCCCAGGCAGACCCAGTACTTC.

The gene calls are TRBV5-1 and TRBJ1-6; tentatively, D is TRBD1 (6 bases). This CDR3 has 15 amino acids. Germline V gene data show CDR1 as SGHRS and CDR2 as YFSETQ. Trimming stripped 4 bases from V and 0 bases from J, with 8 bases between. The CDR3 spells CASSEDSSYNSPLHF. CDR3 coding DNA: TGCGCCAGCAGCGAGGACAGCTCCTATAATTCACCCCTCCACTTT.

The chain's CDR3 is CASSLDHSGGRNSPLHF. CDR3 DNA: TGTGCCAGCAGCTTAGACCATTCGGGGGGGAGGAATTCACCCCTCCACTTT. The chain carries TRBV11-2 and TRBJ1-6; TRBD1 might be the D (5 bases). Trimming stripped 0 bases from V and 7 bases from J, with 16 bases between. The CDR3 covers 17 residues. The V gene's germline CDR1 is SGHAT and CDR2 FQNNGV.

The chain has TRBV27 and TRBJ1-1; D is unresolved. The germline CDR1 and CDR2 sequences are MNHEY and SMNVEV (reference sequence). V shed 7 bases and J shed 4 bases, with 16 bases lying between them. The CDR3 totals 14 residues. CDR3 protein: CASKFWEGSTEAFF. The CDR3 region has the DNA TGTGCCAGCAAGTTCTGGGAAGGGTCCACTGAAGCTTTCTTT.

This clone occurred once. The chain recombines TRBV28 with TRBJ1-1; TRBD1 might be the D (6 bases). CDR1 MDHEN and CDR2 SYDVKM come from the germline V gene. The length of the CDR3 is 16 residues. V was shortened by 5 bases and J by 4 bases, with 20 bases between the two germline ends. The CDR3 loop is CASSHRQVGRGTEAFF. The CDR3 bases are TGTGCCAGCAGTCACCGACAGGTGGGTCGGGGCACTGAAGCTTTCTTT.

Only one count was recorded for this clone. V usage is TRBV30 and J usage is TRBJ1-2; the D is unclear. Deletions cut 2 bases from V and 6 bases from J, with 13 bases between. Germline V gives CDR1 GTSNPN, CDR2 SVGIG (reference sequence). CDR3 size: 13 residues. For the CDR3, the DNA is TGTGCCTGGAGTTCCACTCCCGGCAATGGCTACACCTTC. Its translation: CAWSSTPGNGYTF.

V is TRBV27 and J is TRBJ2-7; D not certain. This CDR3 is built from 14 residues. Germline values: CDR1 MNHEY, CDR2 SMNVEV (reference sequence). The ends were cut back, 8 bases at V and 2 bases at J, with 16 bases in the middle. CDR3: CASGPPGGAYEQYF. For the CDR3, the DNA is TGTGCCAGCGGTCCCCCGGGTGGGGCCTACGAGCAGTACTTC.

The rearrangement uses TRBV19 and TRBJ1-1; no clear D gene. Germline V gene sequence: CDR1 LNHDA, CDR2 SQIVND (reference sequence). The CDR3 length is 13 residues. V was cut by 5 bases and J by 2 bases, with 9 bases left in between. The CDR3 here is CASSSQINTEAFF. The CDR3 nucleotides are TGTGCCAGTAGTTCTCAAATAAACACTGAAGCTTTCTTT.